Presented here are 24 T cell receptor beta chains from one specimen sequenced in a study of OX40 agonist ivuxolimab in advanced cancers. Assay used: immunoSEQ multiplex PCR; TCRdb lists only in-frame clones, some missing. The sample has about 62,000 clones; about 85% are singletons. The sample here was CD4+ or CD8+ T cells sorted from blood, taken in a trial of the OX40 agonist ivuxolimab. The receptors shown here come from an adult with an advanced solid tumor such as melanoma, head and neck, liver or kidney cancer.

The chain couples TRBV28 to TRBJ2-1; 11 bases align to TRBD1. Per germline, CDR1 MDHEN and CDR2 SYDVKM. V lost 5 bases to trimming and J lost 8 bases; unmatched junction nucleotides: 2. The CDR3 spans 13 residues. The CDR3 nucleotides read TGTGCCAGCAGTAAGGGACAGGGGGATGAGCAGTTCTTC. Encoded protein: CASSKGQGDEQFF.

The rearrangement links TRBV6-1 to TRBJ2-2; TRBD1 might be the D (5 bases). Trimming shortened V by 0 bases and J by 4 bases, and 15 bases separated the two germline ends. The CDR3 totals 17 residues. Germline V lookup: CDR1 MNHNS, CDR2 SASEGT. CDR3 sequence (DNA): TGTGCCAGCAGTGAAGCTGGGGCAGGTCGTGGCACCGGGGAGCTGTTTTTT. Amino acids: CASSEAGAGRGTGELFF.

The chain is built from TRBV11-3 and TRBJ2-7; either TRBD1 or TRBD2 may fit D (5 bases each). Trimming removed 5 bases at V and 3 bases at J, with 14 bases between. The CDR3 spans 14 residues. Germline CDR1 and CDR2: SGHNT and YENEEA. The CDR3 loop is CASSQGRGNYEQYF. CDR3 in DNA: TGTGCCAGCAGCCAGGGACGGGGAAACTACGAGCAGTACTTC.

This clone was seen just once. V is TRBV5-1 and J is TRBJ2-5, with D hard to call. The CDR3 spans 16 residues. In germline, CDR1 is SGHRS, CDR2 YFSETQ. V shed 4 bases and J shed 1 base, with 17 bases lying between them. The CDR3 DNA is TGCGCCAGCAGCCGGTTAGGTGGCCGAATCCAAGAGACCCAGTACTTC. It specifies CASSRLGGRIQETQYF.

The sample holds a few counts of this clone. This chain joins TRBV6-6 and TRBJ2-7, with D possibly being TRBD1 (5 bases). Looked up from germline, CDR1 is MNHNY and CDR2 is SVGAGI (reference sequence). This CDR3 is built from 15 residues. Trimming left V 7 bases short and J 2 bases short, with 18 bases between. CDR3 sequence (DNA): TGTGCCAGCAATATGGGGCGTGGTAGGGCCTACGAGCAGTACTTC. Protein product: CASNMGRGRAYEQYF.

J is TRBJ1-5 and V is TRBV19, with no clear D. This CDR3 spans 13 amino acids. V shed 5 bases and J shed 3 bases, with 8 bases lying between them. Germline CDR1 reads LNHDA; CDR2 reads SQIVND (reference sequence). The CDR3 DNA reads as TGTGCCAGTAGTTACCGCAACAATCAGCCCCAGCATTTT. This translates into CASSYRNNQPQHF. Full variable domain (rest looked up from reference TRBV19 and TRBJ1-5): DGGITQSPKYLFRKEGQNVTLSCEQNLNHDAMYWYRQDPGQGLRLIYYSQIVNDFQKGDIAEGYSVSREKKESFPLTVTSAQKNPTAFYLCASSYRNNQPQHFGDGTRLSIL.

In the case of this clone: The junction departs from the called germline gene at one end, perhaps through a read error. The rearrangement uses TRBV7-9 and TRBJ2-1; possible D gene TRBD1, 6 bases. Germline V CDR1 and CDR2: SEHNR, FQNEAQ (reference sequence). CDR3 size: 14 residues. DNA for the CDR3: TGTGCTAGCAGCTTAGGAGGACAGTTTGATGAGCAGTTCTTC. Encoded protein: CASSLGGQFDEQFF.

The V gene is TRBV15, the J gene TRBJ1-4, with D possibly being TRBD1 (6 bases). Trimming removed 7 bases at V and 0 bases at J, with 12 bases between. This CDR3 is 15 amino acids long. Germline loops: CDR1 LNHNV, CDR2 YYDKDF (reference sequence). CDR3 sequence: CATKNRVATNEKLFF. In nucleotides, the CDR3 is TGTGCCACCAAAAACAGGGTTGCAACTAATGAAAAACTGTTTTTT.

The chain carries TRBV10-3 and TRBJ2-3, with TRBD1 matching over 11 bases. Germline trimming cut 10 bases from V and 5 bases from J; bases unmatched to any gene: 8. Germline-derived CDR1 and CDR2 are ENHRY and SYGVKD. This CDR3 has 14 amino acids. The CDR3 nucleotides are TGTGCCACCCGGGACAGGGGGGTAAGAGATACGCAGTATTTT. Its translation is CATRDRGVRDTQYF.

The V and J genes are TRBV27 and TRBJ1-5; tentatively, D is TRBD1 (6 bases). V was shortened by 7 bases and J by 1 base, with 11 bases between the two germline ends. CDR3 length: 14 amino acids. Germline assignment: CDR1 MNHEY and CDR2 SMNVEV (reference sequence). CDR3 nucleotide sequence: TGTGCCAGCAAGAAACAGGGAAGCAATCAGCCCCAGCATTTT. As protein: CASKKQGSNQPQHF.

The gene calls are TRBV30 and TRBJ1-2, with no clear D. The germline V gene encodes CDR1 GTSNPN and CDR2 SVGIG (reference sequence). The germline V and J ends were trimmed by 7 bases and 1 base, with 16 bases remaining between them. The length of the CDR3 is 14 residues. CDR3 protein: CASRRIPDNYGYTF. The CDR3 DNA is TGTGCCTCTAGAAGAATCCCAGATAACTATGGCTACACCTTC.

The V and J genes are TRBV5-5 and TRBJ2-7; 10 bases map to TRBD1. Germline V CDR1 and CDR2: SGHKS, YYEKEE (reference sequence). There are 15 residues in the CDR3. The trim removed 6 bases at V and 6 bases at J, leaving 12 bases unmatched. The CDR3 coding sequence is TGTGCCAGCACCCCGCCCGGGACAGGGGATCTCGAGCAGTACTTC. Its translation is CASTPPGTGDLEQYF.

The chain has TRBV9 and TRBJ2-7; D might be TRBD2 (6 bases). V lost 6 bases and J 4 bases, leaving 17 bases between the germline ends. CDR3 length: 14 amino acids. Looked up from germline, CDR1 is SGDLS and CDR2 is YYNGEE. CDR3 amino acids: CASTGGVVTYEQYF. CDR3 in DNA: TGTGCCAGCACGGGCGGGGTCGTAACGTACGAGCAGTACTTC.

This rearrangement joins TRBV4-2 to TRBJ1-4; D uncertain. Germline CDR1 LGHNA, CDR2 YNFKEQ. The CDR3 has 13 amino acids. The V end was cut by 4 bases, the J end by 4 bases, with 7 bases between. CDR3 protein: CASSRGLNEKLFF. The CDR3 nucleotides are TGTGCCAGCAGCCGGGGTCTTAATGAAAAACTGTTTTTT.

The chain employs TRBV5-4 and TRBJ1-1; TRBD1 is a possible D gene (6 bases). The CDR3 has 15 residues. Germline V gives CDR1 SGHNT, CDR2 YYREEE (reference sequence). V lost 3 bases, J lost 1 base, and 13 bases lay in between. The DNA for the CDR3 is TGTGCCAGCAGCTCCATTGGACAGCAGAACACTGAAGCTTTCTTT. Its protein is CASSSIGQQNTEAFF.

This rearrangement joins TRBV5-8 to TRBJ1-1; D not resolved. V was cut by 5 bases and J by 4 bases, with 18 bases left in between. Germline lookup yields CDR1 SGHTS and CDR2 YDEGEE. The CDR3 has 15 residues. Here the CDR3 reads CASRKLTTTGTEAFF. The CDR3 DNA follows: TGTGCCAGCAGAAAACTCACGACGACGGGCACTGAAGCTTTCTTT.

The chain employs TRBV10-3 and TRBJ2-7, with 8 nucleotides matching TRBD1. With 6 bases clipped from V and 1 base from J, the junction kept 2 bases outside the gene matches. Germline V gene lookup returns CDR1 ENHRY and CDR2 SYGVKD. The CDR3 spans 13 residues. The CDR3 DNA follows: TGTGCCATCAGAGGACAGGGTTCCTACGAGCAGTACTTC. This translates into CAIRGQGSYEQYF.

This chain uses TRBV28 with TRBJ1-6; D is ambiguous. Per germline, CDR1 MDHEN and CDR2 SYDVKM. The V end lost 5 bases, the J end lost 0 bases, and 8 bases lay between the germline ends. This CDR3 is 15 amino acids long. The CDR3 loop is CASSTSSSYNSPLHF. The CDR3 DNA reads TGTGCCAGCAGTACATCTAGCTCCTATAATTCACCCCTCCACTTT. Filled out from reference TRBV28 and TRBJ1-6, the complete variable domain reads DVKVTQSSRYLVKRTGEKVFLECVQDMDHENMFWYRQDPGLGLRLIYFSYDVKMKEKGDIPEGYSVSREKKERFSLILESASTNQTSMYLCASSTSSSYNSPLHFGNGTRLTVT.

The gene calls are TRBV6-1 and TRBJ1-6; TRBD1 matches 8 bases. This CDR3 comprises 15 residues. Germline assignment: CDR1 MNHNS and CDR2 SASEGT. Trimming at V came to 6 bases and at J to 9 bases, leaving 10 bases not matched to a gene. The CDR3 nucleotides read TGTGCCAGCAGCCTGGCGGGACAGGATACTTCACCCCTCCACTTT. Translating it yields CASSLAGQDTSPLHF.

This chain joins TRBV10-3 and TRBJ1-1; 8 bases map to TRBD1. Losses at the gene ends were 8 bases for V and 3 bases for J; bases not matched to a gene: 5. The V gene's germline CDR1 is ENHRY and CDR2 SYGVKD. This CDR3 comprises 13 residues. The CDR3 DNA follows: TGTGCCATCGGACAGGGTGGGGACACTGAAGCTTTCTTT. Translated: CAIGQGGDTEAFF.

CDR3 DNA sequence: TGTGCCAGCAGCGTTTTACCAAGACAGGGGGCTTTGCAGTACTTC. It encodes CASSVLPRQGALQYF. The chain is built from TRBV9 and TRBJ2-5, with TRBD1 identical over 10 bases. This CDR3 region has 15 residues. V was clipped by 2 bases and J by 11 bases; unmatched bases: 12. CDR1 and CDR2 (germline): SGDLS, YYNGEE.

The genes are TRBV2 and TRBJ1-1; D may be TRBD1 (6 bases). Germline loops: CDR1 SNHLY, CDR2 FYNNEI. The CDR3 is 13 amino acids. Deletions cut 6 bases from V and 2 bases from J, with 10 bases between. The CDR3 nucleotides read TGTGCCAGCAGACGACAGGAAAACACTGAAGCTTTCTTT. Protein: CASRRQENTEAFF.

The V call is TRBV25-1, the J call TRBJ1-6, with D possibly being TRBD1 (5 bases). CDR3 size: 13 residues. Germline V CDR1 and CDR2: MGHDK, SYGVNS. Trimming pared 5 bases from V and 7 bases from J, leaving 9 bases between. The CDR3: CASSRGTNSPLHF. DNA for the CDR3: TGTGCCAGCAGTCGTGGGACGAATTCACCCCTCCACTTT.

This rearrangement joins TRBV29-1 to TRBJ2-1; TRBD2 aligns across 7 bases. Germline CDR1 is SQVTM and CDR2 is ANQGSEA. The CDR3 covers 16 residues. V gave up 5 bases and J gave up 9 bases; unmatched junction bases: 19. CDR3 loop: CSVIPGGFPPSSEQFF. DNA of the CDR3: TGCAGCGTTATCCCGGGGGGTTTCCCCCCGAGTAGTGAGCAGTTCTTC.